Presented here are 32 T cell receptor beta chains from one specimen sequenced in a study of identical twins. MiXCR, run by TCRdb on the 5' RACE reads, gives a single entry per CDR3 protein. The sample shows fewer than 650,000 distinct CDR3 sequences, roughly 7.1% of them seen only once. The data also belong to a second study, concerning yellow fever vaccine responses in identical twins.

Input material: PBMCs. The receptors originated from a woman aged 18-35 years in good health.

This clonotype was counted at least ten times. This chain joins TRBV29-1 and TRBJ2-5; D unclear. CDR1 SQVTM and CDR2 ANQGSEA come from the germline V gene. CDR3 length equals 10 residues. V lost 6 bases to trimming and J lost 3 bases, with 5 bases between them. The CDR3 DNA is TGCAGCGTAGACGAAGAGACCCAGTACTTC. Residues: CSVDEETQYF.

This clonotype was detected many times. CDR3 amino acids: CSVEARGEGNTIYF. The CDR3 DNA sequence: TGCAGCGTTGAAGCCAGGGGCGAAGGGAACACCATATATTTT. This chain joins TRBV29-1 and TRBJ1-3; TRBD1 might be the D (6 bases). The V and J ends lost 1 base and 7 bases respectively, with 14 bases between them. From germline, CDR1 is SQVTM and CDR2 ANQGSEA. The length of the CDR3 is 14 residues.

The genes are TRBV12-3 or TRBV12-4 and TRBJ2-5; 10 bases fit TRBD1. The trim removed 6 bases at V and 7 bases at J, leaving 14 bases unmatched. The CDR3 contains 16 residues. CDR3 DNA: TGTGCCAGCAGCCTATCGGGACAGGGGTCTTCCGGGACCCAGTACTTC. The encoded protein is CASSLSGQGSSGTQYF.

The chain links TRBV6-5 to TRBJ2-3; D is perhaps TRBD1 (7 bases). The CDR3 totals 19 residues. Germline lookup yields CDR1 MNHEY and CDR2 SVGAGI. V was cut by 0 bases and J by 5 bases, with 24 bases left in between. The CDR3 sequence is CASSYSWGATGTFGDTQYF. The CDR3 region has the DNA TGTGCCAGCAGTTACTCGTGGGGGGCGACAGGGACCTTTGGAGATACGCAGTATTTT.

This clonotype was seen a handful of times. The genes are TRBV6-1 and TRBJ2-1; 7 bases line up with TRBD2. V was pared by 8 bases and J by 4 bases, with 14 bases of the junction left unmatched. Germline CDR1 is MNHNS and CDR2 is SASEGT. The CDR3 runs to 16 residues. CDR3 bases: TGTGCCAGCGCCCCGAACCCGGGACTAACGTACAATGAGCAGTTCTTC. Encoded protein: CASAPNPGLTYNEQFF.

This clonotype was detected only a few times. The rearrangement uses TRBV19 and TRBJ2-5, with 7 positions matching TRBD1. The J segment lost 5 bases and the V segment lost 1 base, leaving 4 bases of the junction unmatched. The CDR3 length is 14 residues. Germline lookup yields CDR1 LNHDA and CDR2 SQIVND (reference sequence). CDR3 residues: CASSIGTGWETQYF. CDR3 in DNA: TGTGCCAGTAGTATAGGGACAGGTTGGGAGACCCAGTACTTC.

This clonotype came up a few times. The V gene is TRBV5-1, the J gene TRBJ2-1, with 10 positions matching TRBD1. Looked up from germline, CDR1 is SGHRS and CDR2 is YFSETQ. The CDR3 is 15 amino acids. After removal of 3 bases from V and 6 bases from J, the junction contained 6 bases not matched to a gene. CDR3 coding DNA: TGCGCCAGCAGCTCCGGGACAGGGGTTCGCAATGAGCAGTTCTTC. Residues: CASSSGTGVRNEQFF.

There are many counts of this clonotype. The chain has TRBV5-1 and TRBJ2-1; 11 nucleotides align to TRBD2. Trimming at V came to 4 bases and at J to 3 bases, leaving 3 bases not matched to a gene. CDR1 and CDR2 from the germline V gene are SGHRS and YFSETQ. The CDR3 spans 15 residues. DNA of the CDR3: TGCGCCAGCAGCCCGACTAGCGGGGTCTACAATGAGCAGTTCTTC. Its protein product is CASSPTSGVYNEQFF.

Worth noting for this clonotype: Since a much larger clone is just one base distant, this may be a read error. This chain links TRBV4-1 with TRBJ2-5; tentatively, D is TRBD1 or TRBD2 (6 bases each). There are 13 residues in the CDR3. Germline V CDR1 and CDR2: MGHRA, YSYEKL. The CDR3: CASSQKYPGANIF. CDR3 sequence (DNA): TGCGCCAGCAGCCAAAAATACCCGGGGGCCAACATTTTC.

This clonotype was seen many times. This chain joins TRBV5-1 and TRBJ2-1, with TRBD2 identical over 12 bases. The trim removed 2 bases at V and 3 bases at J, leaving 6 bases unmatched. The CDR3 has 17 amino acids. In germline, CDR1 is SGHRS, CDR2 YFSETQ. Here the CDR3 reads CASSFWTSGVDYNEQFF. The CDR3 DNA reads TGCGCCAGCAGCTTTTGGACTAGCGGGGTGGACTACAATGAGCAGTTCTTC.

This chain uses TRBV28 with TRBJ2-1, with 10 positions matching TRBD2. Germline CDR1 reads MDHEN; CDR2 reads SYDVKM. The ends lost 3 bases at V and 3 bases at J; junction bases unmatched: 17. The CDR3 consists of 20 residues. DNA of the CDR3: TGTGCCAGCAGTTTTTATGGGGGCCTAGCGGGAGTTAAAGACTACAATGAGCAGTTCTTC. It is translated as CASSFYGGLAGVKDYNEQFF.

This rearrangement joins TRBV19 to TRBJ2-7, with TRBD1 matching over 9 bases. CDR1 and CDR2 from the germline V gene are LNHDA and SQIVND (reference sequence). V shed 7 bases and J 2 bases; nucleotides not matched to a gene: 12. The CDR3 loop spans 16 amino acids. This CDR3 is CASTMGPGQGTYEQYF. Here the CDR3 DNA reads TGTGCCAGTACCATGGGACCGGGACAGGGTACCTACGAGCAGTACTTC.

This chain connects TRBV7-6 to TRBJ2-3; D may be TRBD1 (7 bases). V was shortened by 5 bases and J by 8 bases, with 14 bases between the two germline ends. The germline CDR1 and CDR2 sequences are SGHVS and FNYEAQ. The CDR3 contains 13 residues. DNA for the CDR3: TGTGCCAGCAGCCAGGACAGGAGGGGTACGCAGTATTTT. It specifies CASSQDRRGTQYF.

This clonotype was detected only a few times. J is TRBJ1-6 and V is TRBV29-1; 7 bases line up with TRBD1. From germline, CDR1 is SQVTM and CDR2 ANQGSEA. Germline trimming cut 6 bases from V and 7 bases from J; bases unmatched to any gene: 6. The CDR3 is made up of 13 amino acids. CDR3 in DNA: TGCAGCGTAGCCGTGACAGGGAATTCACCCCTCCACTTT. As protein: CSVAVTGNSPLHF.

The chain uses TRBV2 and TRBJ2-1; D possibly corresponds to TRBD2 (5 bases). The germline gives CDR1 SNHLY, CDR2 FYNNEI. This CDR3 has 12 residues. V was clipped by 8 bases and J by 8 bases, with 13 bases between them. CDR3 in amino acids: CASGKEDYEQFF. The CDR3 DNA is TGTGCCAGCGGGAAGGAGGACTATGAGCAGTTCTTC.

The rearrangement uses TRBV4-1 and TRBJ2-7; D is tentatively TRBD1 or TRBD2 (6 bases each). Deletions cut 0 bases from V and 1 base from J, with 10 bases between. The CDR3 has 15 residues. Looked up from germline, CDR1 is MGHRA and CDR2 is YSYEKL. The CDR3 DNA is TGCGCCAGCAGCCAAGATAGGGGGGTTTCCTACGAGCAGTACTTC. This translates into CASSQDRGVSYEQYF.

The CDR3 nucleotides read TGTGCCAGCAGCGATTGGTCCGGGGTGAGCTACACCTTC. Its protein product is CASSDWSGVSYTF. The gene calls are TRBV9 and TRBJ1-2; D not certain. The CDR3 is 13 residues long. Between the trimmed V and J ends, which lost 3 bases and 9 bases, there was a span of 15 bases. Germline CDR1 reads SGDLS; CDR2 reads YYNGEE.

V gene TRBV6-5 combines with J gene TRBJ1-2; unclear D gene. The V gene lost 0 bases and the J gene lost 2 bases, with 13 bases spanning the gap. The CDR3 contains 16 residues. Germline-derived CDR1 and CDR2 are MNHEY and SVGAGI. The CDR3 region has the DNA TGTGCCAGCAGTTACTCGGGCCAGCTTTCAAACTATGGCTACACCTTC. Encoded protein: CASSYSGQLSNYGYTF.

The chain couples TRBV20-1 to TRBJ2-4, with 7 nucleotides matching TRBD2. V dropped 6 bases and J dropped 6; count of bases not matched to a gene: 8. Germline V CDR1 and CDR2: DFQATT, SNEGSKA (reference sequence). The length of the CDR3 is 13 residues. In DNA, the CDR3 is TGCAGTGCCCTCGGCGGGGGTACAAACATTCAGTACTTC. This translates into CSALGGGTNIQYF.

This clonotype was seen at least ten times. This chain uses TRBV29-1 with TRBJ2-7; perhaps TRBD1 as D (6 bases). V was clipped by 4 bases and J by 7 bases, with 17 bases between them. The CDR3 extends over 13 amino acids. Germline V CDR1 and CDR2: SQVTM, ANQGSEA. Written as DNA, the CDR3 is TGCAGCGTTGCACAGGGTGGTACAGGAGAGCAGTACGTC. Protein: CSVAQGGTGEQYV.

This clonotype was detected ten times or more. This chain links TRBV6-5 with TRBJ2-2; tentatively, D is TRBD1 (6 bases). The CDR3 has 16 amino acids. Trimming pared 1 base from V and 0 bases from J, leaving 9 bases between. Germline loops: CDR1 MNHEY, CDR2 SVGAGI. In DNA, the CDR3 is TGTGCCAGCAGTTACTTACAGGGCCCGAACACCGGGGAGCTGTTTTTT. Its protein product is CASSYLQGPNTGELFF.

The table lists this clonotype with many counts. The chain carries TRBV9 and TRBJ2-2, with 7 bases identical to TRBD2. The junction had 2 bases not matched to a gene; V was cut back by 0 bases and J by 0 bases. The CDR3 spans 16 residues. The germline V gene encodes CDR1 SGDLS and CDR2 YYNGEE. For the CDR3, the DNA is TGTGCCAGCAGCGTAGCGGGAGGCGCGAACACCGGGGAGCTGTTTTTT. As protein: CASSVAGGANTGELFF.

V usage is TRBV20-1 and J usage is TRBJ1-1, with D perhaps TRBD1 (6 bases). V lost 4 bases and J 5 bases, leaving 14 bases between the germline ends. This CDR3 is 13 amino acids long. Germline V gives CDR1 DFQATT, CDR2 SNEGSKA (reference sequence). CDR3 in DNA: TGCAGTGCTATTCAAAGGGGGGGAACTGAAGCTTTCTTT. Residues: CSAIQRGGTEAFF.

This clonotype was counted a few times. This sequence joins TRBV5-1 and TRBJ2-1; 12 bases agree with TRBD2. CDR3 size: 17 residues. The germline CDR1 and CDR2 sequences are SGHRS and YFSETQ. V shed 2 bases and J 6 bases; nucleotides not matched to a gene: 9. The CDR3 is CASSFRTSGKVGNEQFF. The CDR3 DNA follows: TGCGCCAGCAGCTTTCGGACTAGCGGGAAGGTGGGCAATGAGCAGTTCTTC.

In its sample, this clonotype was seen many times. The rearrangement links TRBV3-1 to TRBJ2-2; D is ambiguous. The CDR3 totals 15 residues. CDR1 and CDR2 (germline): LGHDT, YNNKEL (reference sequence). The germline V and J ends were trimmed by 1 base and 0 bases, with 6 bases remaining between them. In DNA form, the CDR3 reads TGTGCCAGCAGCCAAGGACGTTCGAACACCGGGGAGCTGTTTTTT. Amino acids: CASSQGRSNTGELFF.

In nucleotides, the CDR3 is TGTGCCAGCAGTCCGGGACACGGCTACGAGCAGTACGTC. Its translation is CASSPGHGYEQYV. This chain links TRBV6-1 with TRBJ2-7, with D possibly being TRBD1 (6 bases). The V end was cut by 5 bases, the J end by 3 bases, with 11 bases between. The CDR3 loop spans 13 amino acids. The germline V gene encodes CDR1 MNHNS and CDR2 SASEGT.

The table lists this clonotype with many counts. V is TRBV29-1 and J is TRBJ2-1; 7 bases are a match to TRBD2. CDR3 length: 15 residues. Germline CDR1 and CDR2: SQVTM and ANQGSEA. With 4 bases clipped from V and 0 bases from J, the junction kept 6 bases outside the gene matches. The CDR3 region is CSVGAPSGSYNEQFF. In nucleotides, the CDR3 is TGCAGCGTTGGGGCCCCTAGCGGCTCCTACAATGAGCAGTTCTTC.

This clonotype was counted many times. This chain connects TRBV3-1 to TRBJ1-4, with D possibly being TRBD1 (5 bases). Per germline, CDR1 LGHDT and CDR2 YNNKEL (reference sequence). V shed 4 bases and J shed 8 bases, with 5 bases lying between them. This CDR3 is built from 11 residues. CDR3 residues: CASSRGEKLFF. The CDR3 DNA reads TGTGCCAGCAGCCGGGGGGAAAAACTGTTTTTT.

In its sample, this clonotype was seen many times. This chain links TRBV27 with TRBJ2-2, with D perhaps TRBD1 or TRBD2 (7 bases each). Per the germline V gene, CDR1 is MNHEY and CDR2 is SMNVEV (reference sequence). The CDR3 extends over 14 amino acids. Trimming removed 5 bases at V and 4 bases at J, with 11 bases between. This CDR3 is CASSSRGGTGELFF. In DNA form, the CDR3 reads TGTGCCAGCAGTAGCAGGGGGGGCACCGGGGAGCTGTTTTTT.

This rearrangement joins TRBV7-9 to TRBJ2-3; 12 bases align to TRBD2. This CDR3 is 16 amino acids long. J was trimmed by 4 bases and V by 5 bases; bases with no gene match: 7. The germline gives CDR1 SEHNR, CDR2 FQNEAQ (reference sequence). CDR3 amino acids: CASSQTSGRGADTQYF. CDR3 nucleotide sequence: TGTGCCAGCAGCCAGACTAGCGGGAGAGGCGCAGATACGCAGTATTTT.

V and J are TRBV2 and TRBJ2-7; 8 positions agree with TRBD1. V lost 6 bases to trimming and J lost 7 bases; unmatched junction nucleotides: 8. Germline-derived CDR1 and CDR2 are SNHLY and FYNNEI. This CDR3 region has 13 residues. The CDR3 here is CASSGQGPGEQYF. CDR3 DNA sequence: TGTGCCAGCAGCGGACAGGGTCCAGGGGAGCAGTACTTC.

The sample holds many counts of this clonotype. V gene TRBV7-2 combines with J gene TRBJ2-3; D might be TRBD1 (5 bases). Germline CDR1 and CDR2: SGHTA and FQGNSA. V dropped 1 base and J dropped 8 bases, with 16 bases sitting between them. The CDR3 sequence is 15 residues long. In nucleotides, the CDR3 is TGTGCCAGCAGCTTAGTAGGGTCAAAAGGGGCTACGCAGTATTTT. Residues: CASSLVGSKGATQYF.